Sequencing of this T cell receptor (beta chain) was carried out in a study of cytomegalovirus exposure and HLA in healthy donors. CDR1 and CDR2 (germline): LNHDA, SQIVND (reference sequence). The V and J ends lost 6 bases and 2 bases respectively, with 13 bases between them. This CDR3 comprises 14 residues. Generated by immunoSEQ multiplex PCR, the TCRdb table keeps only in-frame clones and is missing some. Among about 120,000 clones listed, approximately 90% were seen once. Material: PBMCs. The V and J genes are TRBV19 and TRBJ1-1; D is unclear. This clonotype originated in a young woman in good health and CMV-seronegative. DNA for the CDR3: TGTGCCAGTAGACCAGCGGCACTAAACACTGAAGCTTTCTTT. It translates to CASRPAALNTEAFF.